The clone carrying this TCR beta chain has a handful of counts. The data stem from a study of blood T cells in healthy people across ages. The V gene lost 5 bases and the J gene lost 0 bases, with 8 bases spanning the gap. The CDR3 runs to 13 residues. Germline CDR1 MDHEN, CDR2 SYDVKM. PCR was performed a second time for roughly 7 to 11 cycles using a sample-barcoded 5' primer and a J-beta primer mix. Each of the cDNA molecules was tagged by a template-switch adaptor with 12 random nucleotides. TCRdb redid the calling of the 5' RACE reads with MiXCR, one entry per CDR3 protein. The table has some 760,000 distinct CDR3 sequences, just under 25% seen once. These sequences were also reported in another study, on T cells of mothers and their children. That report adds: The study sampled a few healthy Caucasian mothers and their six children. Second-round PCR products received sample barcodes and 2-4 random nucleotides from the M1S primer.

Sequenced: blood. This clonotype was sampled from a boy younger than 18 in good health. The gene calls are TRBV28 and TRBJ2-7; D is unresolved. CDR3 loop: CASSPIISYEQYF. The CDR3 DNA reads as TGTGCCAGCAGTCCTATCATCTCCTACGAGCAGTACTTC.